Shown below are 9 T cell receptor beta chains from a single sample sequenced in a study of CD8+CD57+ T cells in acquired aplastic anemia. Researchers used genomic DNA as the template to profile TCR beta VDJ and CDR3. TCRdb processed the reads anew with MiXCR; each CDR3 protein has one entry. The sample comprises roughly 120,000 distinct CDR3 sequences, under 60% of which are singletons, and around 27% rests with the top ten. Previously, flow cytometry had revealed CD8+CD57+ cell expansion in the patients chosen for sequencing. The specimen was sorted CD4+, CD8+, or CD8+CD57+ T cells (not recorded which) from PBMCs. The receptors derive from a human donor with aplastic anemia.

This clonotype appeared a few times. The J gene is TRBJ2-7, the V gene TRBV20-1, with 8 bases that match TRBD2. There are 13 residues in the CDR3. The V segment lost 7 bases and the J segment 1 base; nucleotides outside the gene matches: 6. Germline V lookup: CDR1 DFQATT, CDR2 SNEGSKA (reference sequence). DNA for the CDR3: TGCAGTGACGAGGGCGGGGGGTCCTACGAGCAGTACTTC. Its protein is CSDEGGGSYEQYF.

To note about this clonotype: A read error may produce the germline difference seen at one junction end. J is TRBJ2-3 and V is TRBV15, with D possibly being TRBD1 (7 bases). The germline V gene encodes CDR1 LNHNV and CDR2 YYDKDF (reference sequence). This CDR3 is built from 16 residues. CDR3 region: CATSPQRAGGIDKQYF. CDR3 in DNA: TGTGCCACCAGCCCCCAGCGGGCAGGGGGAATAGATAAGCAGTATTTT.

This clonotype has a count of ten or more. The chain recombines TRBV7-2 with TRBJ2-7, with D possibly being TRBD2 (5 bases). This CDR3 is 15 amino acids long. Germline values: CDR1 SGHTA, CDR2 FQGNSA. The V end was cut by 0 bases, the J end by 3 bases, with 12 bases between. The CDR3 nucleotides read TGTGCCAGCAGCTTAGCGCCCGGGGTCAACTACGAGCAGTACTTC. It codes for CASSLAPGVNYEQYF.

In its sample, this clonotype was seen many times. V gene TRBV9 combines with J gene TRBJ2-1, with 7 bases fitting TRBD2. V lost 4 bases to trimming and J lost 8 bases; unmatched junction nucleotides: 9. From germline, CDR1 is SGDLS and CDR2 YYNGEE. This CDR3 has 14 residues. This chain's CDR3 is CASSLRTSGHEQFF. DNA of the CDR3: TGTGCCAGCAGCCTACGGACTAGTGGGCATGAGCAGTTCTTC.

This clonotype appeared many times. V usage is TRBV5-1 and J usage is TRBJ1-4; the D gene is possibly TRBD1 (5 bases). Trimming shortened V by 4 bases and J by 4 bases, and 17 bases separated the two germline ends. Germline assignment: CDR1 SGHRS and CDR2 YFSETQ. There are 16 residues in the CDR3. CDR3 amino acids: CASSVLQGPDNEKLFF. The CDR3 nucleotides read TGCGCCAGCAGCGTCCTCCAGGGCCCAGATAATGAAAAACTGTTTTTT.

The chain recombines TRBV20-1 with TRBJ2-1; tentative D call: TRBD2 (5 bases). CDR3 length equals 15 residues. Germline V gene lookup returns CDR1 DFQATT and CDR2 SNEGSKA (reference sequence). V shed 0 bases and J shed 5 bases, with 14 bases lying between them. The CDR3 loop reads CSARDFTSSDNEQFF. CDR3 nucleotide sequence: TGCAGTGCTAGAGATTTTACTAGTTCCGACAATGAGCAGTTCTTC.

This chain links TRBV29-1 with TRBJ1-2; the D is unclear. The CDR3 totals 16 residues. V shed 6 bases and J shed 4 bases, with 24 bases lying between them. The V gene's germline CDR1 is SQVTM and CDR2 ANQGSEA. The CDR3 coding sequence is TGCAGCGTGGATCCCTCGTCGCAAAACGTGGGCTATGGCTACACCTTC. Amino acid sequence: CSVDPSSQNVGYGYTF.

The chain recombines TRBV12-3 or TRBV12-4 with TRBJ1-2; TRBD1 might be the D (6 bases). The CDR3 contains 12 residues. V gave up 6 bases and J gave up 6 bases, with 11 bases separating them. CDR3 nucleotide sequence: TGTGCCAGCAGCCAGGGGAGCCATGGCTACACCTTC. Translation: CASSQGSHGYTF.

V usage is TRBV7-8 and J usage is TRBJ1-1, with a tentative D call TRBD1 (6 bases). Germline values: CDR1 SGHVS, CDR2 FQNEAQ. This CDR3 contains 12 residues. V gave up 5 bases and J gave up 8 bases, with 12 bases separating them. The CDR3 nucleotides read TGTGCCAGCAGCGACCAGGGGAACGAAGCTTTCTTT. Its protein is CASSDQGNEAFF. Full variable domain (missing parts from reference TRBV7-8 and TRBJ1-1): GAGVSQSPRYKVAKRGQDVALRCDPISGHVSLFWYQQALGQGPEFLTYFQNEAQLDKSGLPSDRFFAERPEGSVSTLKIQRTQQEDSAVYLCASSDQGNEAFFGQGTRLTVV.